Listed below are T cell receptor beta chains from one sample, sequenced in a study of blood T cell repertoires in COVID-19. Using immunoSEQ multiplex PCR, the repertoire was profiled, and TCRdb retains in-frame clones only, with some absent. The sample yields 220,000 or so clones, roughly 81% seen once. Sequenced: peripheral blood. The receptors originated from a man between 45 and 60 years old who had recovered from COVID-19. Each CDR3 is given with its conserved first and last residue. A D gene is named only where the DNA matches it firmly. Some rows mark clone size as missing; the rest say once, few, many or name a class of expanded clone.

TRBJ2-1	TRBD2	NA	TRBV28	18	TGTGCCAGCAGTTCGGAAACCGGGACTAGCGGGAGTCGGGATGAGCAGTTCTTC	CASSSETGTSGSRDEQFF
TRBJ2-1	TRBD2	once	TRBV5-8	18	TGTGCCAGCAGCCCCTCACGGACTAGCGGGAGTTCAAGGAATGAGCAGTTCTTC	CASSPSRTSGSSRNEQFF
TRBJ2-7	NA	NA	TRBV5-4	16	TGTGCCAGCAGCTTGGCGAGTTATCGGGGGTCGTACGAGCAGTACTTC	CASSLASYRGSYEQYF
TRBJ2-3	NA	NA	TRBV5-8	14	TGTGCCAGCAGCTTGGGCGGGGCAGCAGATACGCAGTATTTT	CASSLGGAADTQYF
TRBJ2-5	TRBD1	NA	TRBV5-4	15	TGTGCCAGCAGCGCCGACAGGGGGTATGGAGAGACCCAGTACTTC	CASSADRGYGETQYF
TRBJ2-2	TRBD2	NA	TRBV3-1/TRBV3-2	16	TGTGCCAGCAGCCAATGGTGGGCGGGGGACACCGGGGAGCTGTTTTTT	CASSQWWAGDTGELFF
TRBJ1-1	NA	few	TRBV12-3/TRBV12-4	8	TGTGCCACCCGTGAAGCTTTCTTT	CATREAFF
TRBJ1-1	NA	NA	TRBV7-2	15	TGTGCCAGCAGCCCTGAGGTAGGAGTGGGCACTGAAGCTTTCTTT	CASSPEVGVGTEAFF
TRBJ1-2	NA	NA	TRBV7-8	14	TGTGCCAGCAGCCCTGGGACATCGAACTATGGCTACACCTTC	CASSPGTSNYGYTF
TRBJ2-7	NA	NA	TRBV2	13	TGTGCCAGCAGTGACACAGGTAACTACGAGCAGTACTTC	CASSDTGNYEQYF
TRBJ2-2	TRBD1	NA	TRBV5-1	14	TGCGCCTCGCAGGGGGCTTCGAACACCGGGGAGCTGTTTTTT	CASQGASNTGELFF
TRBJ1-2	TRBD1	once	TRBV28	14	TGTGCCAGCAGTGGGACAGGGGAATTTGCTGGCTACACCTTC	CASSGTGEFAGYTF
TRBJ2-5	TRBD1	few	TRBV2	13	TGTGCCAGCAAGAAAGACAGGGAAGAGACCCAGTACTTC	CASKKDREETQYF
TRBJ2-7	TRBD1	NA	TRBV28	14	TGTGCCAGCAGTGTCCGACAGGGAACCTACGAGCAGTACTTC	CASSVRQGTYEQYF
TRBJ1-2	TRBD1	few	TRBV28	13	TGTGCCAGCAGTTCCGACAGGGTAGGTGGCTACACCTTC	CASSSDRVGGYTF
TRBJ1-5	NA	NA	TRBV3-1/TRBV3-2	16	TGTGCCAGCAGCCCTCGACAGGAAGGTAGCAATCAGCCCCAGCATTTT	CASSPRQEGSNQPQHF
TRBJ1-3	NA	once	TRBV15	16	TGTGCCACCAGCAGAGATATTTGGGCCCCTGGAAACACCATATATTTT	CATSRDIWAPGNTIYF
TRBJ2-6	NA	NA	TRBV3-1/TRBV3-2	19	TGTGCCAGCAGCCGGGTCCCGGCGGGACAGAACTCTGGGGCCAACGTCCTGACTTTC	CASSRVPAGQNSGANVLTF
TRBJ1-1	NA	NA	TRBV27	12	TGTGCCAGCAGTCTCAGGGGAGCAGAAGCTTTCTTT	CASSLRGAEAFF
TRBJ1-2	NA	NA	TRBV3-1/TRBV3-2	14	TGTGCCAGCAGCCAAGAGACAGGAGTCTATGGCTACACCTTC	CASSQETGVYGYTF
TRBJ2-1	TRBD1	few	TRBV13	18	TGTGCCAGCAGCTCCGTCGTCCGGAGAACAGGGGGAGTTGATGAGCAGTTCTTC	CASSSVVRRTGGVDEQFF
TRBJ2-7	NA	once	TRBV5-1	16	TGCGCCAGCAGCTTGAGCACGGGAGTTCTATCCTACGAGCAGTACTTC	CASSLSTGVLSYEQYF
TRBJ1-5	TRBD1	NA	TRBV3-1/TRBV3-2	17	TGTGCCAGCAAACCGGGACAGGGGAGGGATGGCAATCAGCCCCAGCATTTT	CASKPGQGRDGNQPQHF
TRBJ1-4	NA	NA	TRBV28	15	TGTGCCAGCAGACCAGCAGGAACCGACCGAGAAAAACTGTTTTTT	CASRPAGTDREKLFF
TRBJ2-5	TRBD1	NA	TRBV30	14	TGTGCCTGGAGTATCGACAGGGGGCGAGAGACCCAGTACTTC	CAWSIDRGRETQYF
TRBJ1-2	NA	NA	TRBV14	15	TGTGCCAGCAGCCAACGCGTCCTCAGCGGCTATGGCTACACCTTC	CASSQRVLSGYGYTF
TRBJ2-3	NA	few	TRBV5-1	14	TGCGCCAGCAGCAGGGAGCCTAGCACAGATACGCAGTATTTT	CASSREPSTDTQYF
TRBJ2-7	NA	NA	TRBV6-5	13	TGTGCCAGCAGTCGGGCGGGGGCGTACGAGCAGTACTTC	CASSRAGAYEQYF
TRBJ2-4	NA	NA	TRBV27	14	TGTGCCAGCAGAAGCCACCTAGCCAAAAACATTCAGTACTTC	CASRSHLAKNIQYF
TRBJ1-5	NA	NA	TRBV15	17	TGTGCCACCAGCAGAGGACATGAGGGTTTTGGCAATCAGCCCCAGCATTTT	CATSRGHEGFGNQPQHF
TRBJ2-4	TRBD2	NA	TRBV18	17	TGTGCCAGCTCACCACCGAACGGGAGGGCCACGAAAAACATTCAGTACTTC	CASSPPNGRATKNIQYF
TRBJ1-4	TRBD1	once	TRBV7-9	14	TGTGCCAGCAGCATGGGACAGGGGGATGAAAAACTGTTTTTT	CASSMGQGDEKLFF
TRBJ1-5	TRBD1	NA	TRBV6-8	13	TGTGCCAGCATTGAGGACAGGAATCAGCCCCAGCATTTT	CASIEDRNQPQHF
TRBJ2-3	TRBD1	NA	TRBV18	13	TGTGCCAGCTCACCATGGACAGGGGATACGCAGTATTTT	CASSPWTGDTQYF
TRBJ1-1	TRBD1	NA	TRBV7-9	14	TGTGCCAGCACCTTAGGGACAGCGAACACTGAAGCTTTCTTT	CASTLGTANTEAFF
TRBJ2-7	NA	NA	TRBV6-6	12	TGTGCCAGCAGTTACAAGGAGGGTCAGCAGTACTTC	CASSYKEGQQYF
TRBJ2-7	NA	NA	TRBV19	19	TGTGCCAGTAGTATTAAGGGAATAGGGTCGGGACTTCTCTCCTACGAGCAGTACTTC	CASSIKGIGSGLLSYEQYF
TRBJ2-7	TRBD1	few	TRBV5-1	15	TGCGCCAGCAGGCTTACCGACAGGGTTTCCTACGAGCAGTACTTC	CASRLTDRVSYEQYF
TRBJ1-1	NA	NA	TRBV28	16	TGTGCCAGCAGTTTAAACCGACAGAGGATAAACACTGAAGCTTTCTTT	CASSLNRQRINTEAFF
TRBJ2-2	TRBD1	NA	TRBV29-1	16	TGCAGCGTGATAGCCTGGACAGGGGGAAACACCGGGGAGCTGTTTTTT	CSVIAWTGGNTGELFF
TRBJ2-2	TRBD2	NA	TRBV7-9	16	TGTGCCAGCAGCGGTAGACTAGCGGGAGACCCCGGGGAGCTGTTTTTT	CASSGRLAGDPGELFF
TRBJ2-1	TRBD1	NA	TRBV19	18	TGTGCCAGTAGTATAGATTGGCCCGGACAGGGCCCCTACAATGAGCAGTTCTTC	CASSIDWPGQGPYNEQFF
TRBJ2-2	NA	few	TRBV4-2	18	TGTGCCAGCAGCCAAGATGGGCGGGCCCGGGGGAACACCGGGGAGCTGTTTTTT	CASSQDGRARGNTGELFF
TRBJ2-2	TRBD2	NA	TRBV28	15	TGTGCCAGCAGGCTAGCGGGACTTAACACCGGGGAGCTGTTTTTT	CASRLAGLNTGELFF
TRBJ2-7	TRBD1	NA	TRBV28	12	TGTGCCAGCAGTTCCGGGACAGTTAGGCAGTACTTC	CASSSGTVRQYF
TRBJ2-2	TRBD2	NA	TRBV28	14	TGTGCCAGCAGTCTAGGACTAGCGTCTAAGGAGCTGTTTTTT	CASSLGLASKELFF
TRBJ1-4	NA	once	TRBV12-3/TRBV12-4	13	TGTGCCAGCAGTTACAGCGGGGGTCCGGCACTGTTTTTT	CASSYSGGPALFF
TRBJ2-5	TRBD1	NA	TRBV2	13	TGTGCCAGTTCGGGACAGGGGGTAGAGACCCAGTACTTC	CASSGQGVETQYF
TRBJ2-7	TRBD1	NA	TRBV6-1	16	TGTGCCAGCAGTGACCCCCGGGACAGGGGAACCTACGAGCAGTACTTC	CASSDPRDRGTYEQYF
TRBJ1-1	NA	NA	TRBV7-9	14	TGTGCCAGCAGGTTGCAGGGGATGAACACTGAAGCTTTCTTT	CASRLQGMNTEAFF
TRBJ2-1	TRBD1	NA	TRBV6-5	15	TGTGCCAGCAGACCCGACAGGGGGCCTTACAATGAGCAGTTCTTC	CASRPDRGPYNEQFF
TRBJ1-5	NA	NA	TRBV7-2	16	TGTGCCAGCAGCCGTAGTACGGGGGGGGGATATCAGCCCCAGCATTTT	CASSRSTGGGYQPQHF
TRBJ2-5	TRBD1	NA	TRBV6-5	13	TGTGCCAGCACCGGGACAGGGGAGGAGACCCAGTACTTC	CASTGTGEETQYF
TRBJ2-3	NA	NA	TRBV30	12	TGTGCCTGGGAGGCGGGCACAGATACGCAGTATTTT	CAWEAGTDTQYF
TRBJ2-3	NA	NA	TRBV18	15	TGTGCCAGCTCCCCGTCGAACCTAGGCACAGATACGCAGTATTTT	CASSPSNLGTDTQYF
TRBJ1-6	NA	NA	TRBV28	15	TGTGCCAGCAGTTTATGGACGGGTTATAATTCACCCCTCCACTTT	CASSLWTGYNSPLHF
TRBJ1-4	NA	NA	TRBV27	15	TGTGCCAGCAGTAACTGGGGGGGGACTAATGAAAAACTGTTTTTT	CASSNWGGTNEKLFF
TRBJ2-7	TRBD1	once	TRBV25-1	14	TGTGCCAGCAGGACGGACAGGGGCTTAAACGAGCAGTACTTC	CASRTDRGLNEQYF
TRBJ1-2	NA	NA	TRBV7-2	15	TGTGCCAGCAGCTTTAATCCTCGACAGCCTTATGGCTACACCTTC	CASSFNPRQPYGYTF
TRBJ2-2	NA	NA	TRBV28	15	TGTGCCAGCAGTCCCCATCGGTCGGGGTCCGGGGAGCTGTTTTTT	CASSPHRSGSGELFF